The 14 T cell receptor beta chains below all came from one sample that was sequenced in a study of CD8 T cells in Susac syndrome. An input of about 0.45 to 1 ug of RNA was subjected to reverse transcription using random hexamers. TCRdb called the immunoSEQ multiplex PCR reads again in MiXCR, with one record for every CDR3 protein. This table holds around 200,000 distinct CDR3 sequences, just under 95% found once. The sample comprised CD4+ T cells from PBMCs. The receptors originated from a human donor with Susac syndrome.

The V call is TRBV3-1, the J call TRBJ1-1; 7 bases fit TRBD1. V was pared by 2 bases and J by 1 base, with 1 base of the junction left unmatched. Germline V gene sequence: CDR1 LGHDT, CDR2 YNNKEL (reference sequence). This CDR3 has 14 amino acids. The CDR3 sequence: CASSQTGANTEAFF. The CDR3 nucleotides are TGTGCCAGCAGCCAAACAGGGGCGAACACTGAAGCTTTCTTT.

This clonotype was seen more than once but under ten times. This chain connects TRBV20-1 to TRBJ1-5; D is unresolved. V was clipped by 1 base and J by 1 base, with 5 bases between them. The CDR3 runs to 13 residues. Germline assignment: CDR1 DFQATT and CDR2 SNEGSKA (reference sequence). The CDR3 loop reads CSARGQSNQPQHF. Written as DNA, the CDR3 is TGCAGTGCTAGAGGGCAGAGCAATCAGCCCCAGCATTTT.

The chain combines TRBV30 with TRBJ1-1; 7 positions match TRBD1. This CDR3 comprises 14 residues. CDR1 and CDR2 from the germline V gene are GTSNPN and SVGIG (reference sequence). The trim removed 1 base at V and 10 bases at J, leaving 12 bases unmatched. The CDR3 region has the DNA TGTGCCTGGAGTGACGGGACAGCCCTTGGTGGAGCTTTCTTT. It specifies CAWSDGTALGGAFF. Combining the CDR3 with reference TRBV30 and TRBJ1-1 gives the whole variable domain SQTIHQWPATLVQPVGSPLSLECTVEGTSNPNLYWYRQAAGRGLQLLFYSVGIGQISSEVPQNLSASRPQDRQFILSSKKLLLSDSGFYLCAWSDGTALGGAFFGQGTRLTVV.

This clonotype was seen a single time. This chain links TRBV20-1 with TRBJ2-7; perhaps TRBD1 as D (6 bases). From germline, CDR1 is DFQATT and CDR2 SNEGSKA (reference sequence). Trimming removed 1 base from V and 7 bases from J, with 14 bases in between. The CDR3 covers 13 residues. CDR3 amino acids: CSARGDTVGEQYF. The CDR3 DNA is TGCAGTGCTAGAGGGGACACCGTTGGGGAGCAGTACTTC.

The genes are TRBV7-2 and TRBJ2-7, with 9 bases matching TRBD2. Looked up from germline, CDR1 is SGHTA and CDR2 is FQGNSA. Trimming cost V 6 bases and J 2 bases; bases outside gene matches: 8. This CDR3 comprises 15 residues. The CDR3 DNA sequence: TGTGCCAGCAGGCCACCGACTAGCGGAACCTACGAGCAGTACTTC. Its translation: CASRPPTSGTYEQYF.

CDR3 sequence reads: CASLGPETGTYEQYF. Here the CDR3 DNA reads TGTGCCAGCCTGGGTCCCGAGACGGGGACCTACGAGCAGTACTTC. This chain links TRBV2 with TRBJ2-7; tentatively, D is TRBD2 (5 bases). Trimming took 8 bases from V and 2 from J, leaving 19 bases between them. This CDR3 comprises 15 residues. Germline loops: CDR1 SNHLY, CDR2 FYNNEI. The entire variable domain, with the rest obtained from reference TRBV2 and TRBJ2-7, is as follows: EPEVTQTPSHQVTQMGQEVILRCVPISNHLYFYWYRQILGQKVEFLVSFYNNEISEKSEIFDDQFSVERPDGSNFTLKIRSTKLEDSAMYFCASLGPETGTYEQYFGPGTRLTVT.

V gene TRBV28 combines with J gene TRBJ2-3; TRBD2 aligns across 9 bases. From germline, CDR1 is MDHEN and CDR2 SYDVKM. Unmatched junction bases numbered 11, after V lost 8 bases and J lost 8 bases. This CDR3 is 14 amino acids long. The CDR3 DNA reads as TGTGCCAGCGCCGGGGCTAGCGGGATGGGTACGCAGTATTTT. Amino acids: CASAGASGMGTQYF.

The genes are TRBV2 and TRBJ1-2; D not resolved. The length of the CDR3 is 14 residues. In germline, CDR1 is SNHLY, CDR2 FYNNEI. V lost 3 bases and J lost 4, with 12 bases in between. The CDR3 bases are TGTGCCAGCAGTGAGACCAAAATGAGCTATGGCTACACCTTC. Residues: CASSETKMSYGYTF.

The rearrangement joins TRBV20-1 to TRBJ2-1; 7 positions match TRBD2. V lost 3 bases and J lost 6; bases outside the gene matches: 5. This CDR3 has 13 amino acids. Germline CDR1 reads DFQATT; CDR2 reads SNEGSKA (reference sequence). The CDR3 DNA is TGCAGTGCTAGGAAACTAGCGAGCAATGAGCAGTTCTTC. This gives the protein CSARKLASNEQFF.

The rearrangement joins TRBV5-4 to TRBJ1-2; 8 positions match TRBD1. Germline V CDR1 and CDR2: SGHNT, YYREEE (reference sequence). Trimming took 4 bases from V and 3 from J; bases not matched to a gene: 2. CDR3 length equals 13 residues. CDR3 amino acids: CASSNRGDYGYTF. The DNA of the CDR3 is TGTGCCAGCAGCAACAGGGGGGACTATGGCTACACCTTC.

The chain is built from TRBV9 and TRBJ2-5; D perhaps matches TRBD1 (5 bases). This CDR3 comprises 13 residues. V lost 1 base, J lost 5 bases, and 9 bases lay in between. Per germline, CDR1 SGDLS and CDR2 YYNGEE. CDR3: CASSVQGLETQYF. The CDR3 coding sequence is TGTGCCAGCAGCGTACAGGGTTTGGAGACCCAGTACTTC.

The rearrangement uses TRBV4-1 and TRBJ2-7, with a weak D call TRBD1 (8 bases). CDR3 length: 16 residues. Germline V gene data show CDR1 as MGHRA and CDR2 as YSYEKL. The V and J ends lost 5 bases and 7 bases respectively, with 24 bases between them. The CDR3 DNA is TGCGCCAGCAGCGCGTACCGGGGGGACAGGAGTTCGGAGCAGTACTTC. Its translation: CASSAYRGDRSSEQYF.

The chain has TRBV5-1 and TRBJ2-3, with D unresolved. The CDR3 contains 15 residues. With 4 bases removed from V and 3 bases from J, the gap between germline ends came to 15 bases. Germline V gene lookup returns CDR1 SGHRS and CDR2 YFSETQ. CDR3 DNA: TGCGCCAGCAGCCCTGGAGCCGAGTGGACAGATACGCAGTATTTT. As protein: CASSPGAEWTDTQYF.

The CDR3 is CASSFGGLGTQYF. CDR3 nucleotides: TGTGCCAGCAGTTTCGGGGGTCTGGGGACCCAGTACTTC. The genes are TRBV12-3 or TRBV12-4 and TRBJ2-5, with a weak D call TRBD2 (6 bases). Trimming cost V 3 bases and J 7 bases, with 12 bases left between them. CDR3 length: 13 residues.